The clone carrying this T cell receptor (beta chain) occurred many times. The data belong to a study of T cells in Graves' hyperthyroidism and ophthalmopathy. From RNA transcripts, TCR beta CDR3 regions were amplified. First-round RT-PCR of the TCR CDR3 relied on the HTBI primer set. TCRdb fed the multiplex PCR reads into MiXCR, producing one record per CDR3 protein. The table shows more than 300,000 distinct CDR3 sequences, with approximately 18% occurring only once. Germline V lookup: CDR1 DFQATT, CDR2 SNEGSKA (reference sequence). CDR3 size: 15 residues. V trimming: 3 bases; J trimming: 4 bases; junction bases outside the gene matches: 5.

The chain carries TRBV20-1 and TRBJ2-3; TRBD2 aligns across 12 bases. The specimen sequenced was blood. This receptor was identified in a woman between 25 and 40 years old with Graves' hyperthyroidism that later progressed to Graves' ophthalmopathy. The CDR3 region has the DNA TGCAGTGCTAGCCCCGCTAGCGGGGGGGCAGATACGCAGTATTTT. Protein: CSASPASGGADTQYF.